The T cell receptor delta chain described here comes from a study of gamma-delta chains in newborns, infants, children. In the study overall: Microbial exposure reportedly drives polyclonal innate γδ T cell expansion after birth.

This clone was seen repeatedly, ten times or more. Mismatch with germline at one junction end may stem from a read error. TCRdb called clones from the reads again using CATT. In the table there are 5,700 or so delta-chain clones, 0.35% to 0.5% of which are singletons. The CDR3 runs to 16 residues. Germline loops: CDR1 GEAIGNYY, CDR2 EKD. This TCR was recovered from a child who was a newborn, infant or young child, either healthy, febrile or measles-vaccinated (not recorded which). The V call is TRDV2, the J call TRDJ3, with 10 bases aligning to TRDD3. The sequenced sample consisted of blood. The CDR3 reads CACDVLGDWDTRQTFF. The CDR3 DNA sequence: TGTGCCTGTGACGTACTGGGGGATTGGGACACCCGACAGACGTTTTTC.